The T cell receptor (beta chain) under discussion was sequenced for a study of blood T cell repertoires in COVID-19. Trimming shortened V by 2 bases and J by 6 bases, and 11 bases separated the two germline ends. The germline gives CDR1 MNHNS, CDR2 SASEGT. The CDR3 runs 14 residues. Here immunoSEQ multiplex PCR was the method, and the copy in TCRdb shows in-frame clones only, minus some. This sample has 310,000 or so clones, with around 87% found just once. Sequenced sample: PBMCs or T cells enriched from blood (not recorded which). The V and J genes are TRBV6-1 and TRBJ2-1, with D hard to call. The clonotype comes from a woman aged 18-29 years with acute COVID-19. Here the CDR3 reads CASSELDPLNEQFF. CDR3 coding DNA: TGTGCCAGCAGTGAACTAGATCCCCTCAATGAGCAGTTCTTC.